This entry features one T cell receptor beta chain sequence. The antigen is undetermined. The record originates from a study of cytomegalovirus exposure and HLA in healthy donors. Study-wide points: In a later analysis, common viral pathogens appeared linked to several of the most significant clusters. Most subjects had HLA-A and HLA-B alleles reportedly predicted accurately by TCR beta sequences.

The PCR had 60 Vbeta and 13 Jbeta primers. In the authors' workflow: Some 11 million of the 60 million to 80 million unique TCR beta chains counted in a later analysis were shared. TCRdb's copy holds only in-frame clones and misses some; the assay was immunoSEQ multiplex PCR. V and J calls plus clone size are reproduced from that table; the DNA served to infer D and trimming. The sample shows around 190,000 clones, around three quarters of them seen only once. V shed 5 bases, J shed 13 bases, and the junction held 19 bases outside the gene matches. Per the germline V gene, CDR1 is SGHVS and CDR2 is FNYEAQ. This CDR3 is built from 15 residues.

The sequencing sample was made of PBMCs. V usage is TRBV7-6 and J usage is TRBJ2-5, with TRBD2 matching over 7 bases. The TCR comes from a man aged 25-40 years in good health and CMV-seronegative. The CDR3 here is CASSQGTNFQERSYF. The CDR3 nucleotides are TGTGCCAGCAGCCAAGGGACTAACTTCCAAGAGAGGTCGTACTTC.